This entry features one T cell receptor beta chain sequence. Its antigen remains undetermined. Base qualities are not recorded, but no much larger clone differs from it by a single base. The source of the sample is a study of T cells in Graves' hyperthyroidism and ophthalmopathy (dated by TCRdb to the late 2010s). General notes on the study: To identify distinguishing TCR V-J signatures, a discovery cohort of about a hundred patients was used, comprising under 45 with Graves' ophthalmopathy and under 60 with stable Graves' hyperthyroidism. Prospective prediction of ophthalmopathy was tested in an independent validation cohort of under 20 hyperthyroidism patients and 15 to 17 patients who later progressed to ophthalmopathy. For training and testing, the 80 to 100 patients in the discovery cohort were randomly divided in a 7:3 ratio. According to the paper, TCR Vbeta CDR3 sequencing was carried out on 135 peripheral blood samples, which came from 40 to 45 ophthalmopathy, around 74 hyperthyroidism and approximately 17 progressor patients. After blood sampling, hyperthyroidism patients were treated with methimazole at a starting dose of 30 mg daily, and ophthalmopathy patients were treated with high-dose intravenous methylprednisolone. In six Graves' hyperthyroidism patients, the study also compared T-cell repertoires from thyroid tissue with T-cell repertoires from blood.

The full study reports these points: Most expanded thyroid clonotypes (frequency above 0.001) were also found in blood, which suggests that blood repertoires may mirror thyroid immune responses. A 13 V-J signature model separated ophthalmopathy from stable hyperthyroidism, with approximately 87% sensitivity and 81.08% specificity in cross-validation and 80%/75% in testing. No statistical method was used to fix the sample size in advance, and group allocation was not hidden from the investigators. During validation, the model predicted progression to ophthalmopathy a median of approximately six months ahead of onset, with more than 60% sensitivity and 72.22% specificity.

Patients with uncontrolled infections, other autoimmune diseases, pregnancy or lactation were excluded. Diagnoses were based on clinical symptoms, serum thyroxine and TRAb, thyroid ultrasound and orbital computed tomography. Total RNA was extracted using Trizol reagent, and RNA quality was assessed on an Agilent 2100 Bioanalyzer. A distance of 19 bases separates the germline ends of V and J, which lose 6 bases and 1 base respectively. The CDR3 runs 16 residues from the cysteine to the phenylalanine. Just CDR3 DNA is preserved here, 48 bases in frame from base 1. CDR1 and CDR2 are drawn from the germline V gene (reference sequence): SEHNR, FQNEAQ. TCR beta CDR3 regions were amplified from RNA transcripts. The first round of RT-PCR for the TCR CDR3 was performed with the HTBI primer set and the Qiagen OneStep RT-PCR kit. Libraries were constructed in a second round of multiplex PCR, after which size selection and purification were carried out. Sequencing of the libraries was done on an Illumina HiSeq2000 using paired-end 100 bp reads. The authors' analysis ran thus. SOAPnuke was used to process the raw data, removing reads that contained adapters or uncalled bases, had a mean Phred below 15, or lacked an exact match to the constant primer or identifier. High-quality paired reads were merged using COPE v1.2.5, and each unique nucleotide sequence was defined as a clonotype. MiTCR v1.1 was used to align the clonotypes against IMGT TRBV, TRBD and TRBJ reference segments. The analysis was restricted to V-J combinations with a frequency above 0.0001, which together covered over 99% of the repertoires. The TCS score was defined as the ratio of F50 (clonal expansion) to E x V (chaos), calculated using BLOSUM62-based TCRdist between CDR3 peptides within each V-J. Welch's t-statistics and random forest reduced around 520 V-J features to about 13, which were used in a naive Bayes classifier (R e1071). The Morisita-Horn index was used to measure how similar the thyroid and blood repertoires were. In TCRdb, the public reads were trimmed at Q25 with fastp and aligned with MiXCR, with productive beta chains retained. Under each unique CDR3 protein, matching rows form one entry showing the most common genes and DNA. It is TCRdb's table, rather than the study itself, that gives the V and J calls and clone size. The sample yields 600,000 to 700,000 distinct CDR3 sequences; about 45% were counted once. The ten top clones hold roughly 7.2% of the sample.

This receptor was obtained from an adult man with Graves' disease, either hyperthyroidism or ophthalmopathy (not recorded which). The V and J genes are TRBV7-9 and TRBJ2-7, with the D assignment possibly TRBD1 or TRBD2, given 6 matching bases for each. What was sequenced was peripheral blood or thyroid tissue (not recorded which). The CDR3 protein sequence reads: CASSLGNGGPSYEQYF. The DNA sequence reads TGTGCCAGCAGTCTCGGCAACGGGGGCCCTTCCTACGAGCAGTACTTC.